A selection of T cell receptor beta chains follows, all from one sample in a study of long-term antiretroviral therapy in people with HIV. Sequencing was performed with immunoSEQ multiplex PCR; in TCRdb, only in-frame clones are kept and a portion is missing. The table lists some 28,000 clones, approximately 95% of them singletons, with about 3.4% in the top ten. The sample in question was unsorted PBMCs, obtained 5.3 years after starting antiretroviral therapy. Source of these receptors: a middle-aged man with HIV. Each CDR3 is given without its conserved first and last residue.

j_call | v_call | cdr3_aa
TRBJ2-2 | TRBV6-1 | ASSGTGLAGELF
TRBJ1-5 | TRBV6-1 | ASTIQGFGNQPQH
TRBJ2-2 | TRBV5-5 | ASSRTGPGELF
TRBJ1-1 | TRBV7-8 | ASSLRSGRLNTEAF
TRBJ2-2 | TRBV25-1 | ASSATSGGGTGELF
TRBJ2-1 | TRBV6-5 | ASSYSPGGTYNEQF
TRBJ2-7 | TRBV5-6 | ASSLAGNSYEQY
TRBJ1-3 | TRBV21-1 | ASSIPSTAPGNTIY
TRBJ1-5 | TRBV6-5 | ASRLGQGNQPQH
TRBJ1-1 | TRBV30 | AWVALNTEAF
TRBJ2-7 | TRBV11-2 | ASSLGTASAYEQY
TRBJ2-3 | TRBV7-2 | ASSLAWLAGEDTQY
TRBJ1-3 | TRBV4-3 | ASSQVPRESSGNTIY
TRBJ2-1 | TRBV10-2 | ASNLEQGRDEQF
TRBJ2-7 | TRBV7-9 | ASSSYPTLSYEQY
TRBJ2-7 | TRBV2 | ASSEPGIPYEQY